Listed below are T cell receptor beta chains from one sample, sequenced in a study of T cell changes during pregnancy in multiple sclerosis. Clones were sequenced by immunoSEQ multiplex PCR, and TCRdb holds only the in-frame ones, with some missing. The sample has around 45,000 clones; 90% to 95% are singletons. The sample consisted of CD4+ T cells from peripheral blood mononuclear cells, taken before pregnancy. All receptors come from a female donor with multiple sclerosis, enrolled in a pregnancy study. Both conserved end residues are part of each CDR3. D genes are given only for firm matches. Some rows have no size entry. The others give once, few or many, or a class for an expanded clone.

j_call v_call d_call clone_size cdr3_nt cdr3_aa
TRBJ2-6 TRBV7-2 . . TGTGCCAGCAGCCCCCAGAGGGCCAACGTCCTGACTTTC CASSPQRANVLTF
TRBJ2-3 TRBV5-4 . few TGTGCCAGCAGCGCTGACAGGACCACAGATACGCAGTATTTT CASSADRTTDTQYF
TRBJ2-2 TRBV7-6 . . TGTGCCAGCAGCCGGGACTCAGTCTACACCGGGGAGCTGTTTTTT CASSRDSVYTGELFF
TRBJ1-5 TRBV19 . . TGTGCCAGTAGCCTTCAGGGGTATCAGCCCCAGCATTTT CASSLQGYQPQHF
TRBJ2-7 TRBV9 . . TGTGCCAGCAGCCCTCGGGATACACTCAACTACGAGCAGTACTTC CASSPRDTLNYEQYF
TRBJ1-2 TRBV5-5 TRBD1 . TGTGCCAGCGAAAAGGGACAGGGCCCAGCTAACTATGGCTACACCTTC CASEKGQGPANYGYTF
TRBJ2-3 TRBV6-1 TRBD2 . TGTGCCAGCAGTGCTAGCGGGGGGCGCACAGATACGCAGTATTTT CASSASGGRTDTQYF
TRBJ2-3 TRBV7-2 . . TGTGCCAGCAGCCCTAGCACAGATACGCAGTATTTT CASSPSTDTQYF
TRBJ2-2 TRBV30 . . TGTGCCTGGAGAGCGGCCGGGGAGCTGTTTTTT CAWRAAGELFF
TRBJ1-2 TRBV18 . . TGTGCCAGCTCAGTCGACAAAGACTATGGCTACACCTTC CASSVDKDYGYTF
TRBJ2-5 TRBV19 . . TGTGCCACCGGGGGACCCCAAGAGACCCAGTACTTC CATGGPQETQYF
TRBJ1-2 TRBV15 TRBD1 . TGTGCCACAAGTATCGACAGGGGTGCGGGTGGCTACACCTTC CATSIDRGAGGYTF
TRBJ2-7 TRBV6-6 . . TGTGCCAGCAGTGACAGGTACGAGCAGTACTTC CASSDRYEQYF
TRBJ1-6 TRBV5-6 . . TGTGCCAGCAGCCCGGGTAGGGCGGGCTCCTATAATTCACCCCTCCACTTT CASSPGRAGSYNSPLHF
TRBJ1-1 TRBV6-6 . few TGTGCCAGCAGTATCGGGCCTAGGGGGAACACTGAAGCTTTCTTT CASSIGPRGNTEAFF
TRBJ1-3 TRBV19 . . TGTGCCAGTAGTCCCCAAACAGGGATCGGAAACACCATATATTTT CASSPQTGIGNTIYF
TRBJ1-1 TRBV11-3 . few TGTGCCAGCAGCAATGACAAGAACACTGAAGCTTTCTTT CASSNDKNTEAFF
TRBJ2-5 TRBV7-6 TRBD2 once TGTGCCAGCAGCCCGGGACTAGCGGGGGTACAAGAGACCCAGTACTTC CASSPGLAGVQETQYF
TRBJ1-1 TRBV7-6 . . TGTGCCAGCAGCTTAGTGCAGGGCGGTGAAGCTTTCTTT CASSLVQGGEAFF
TRBJ1-2 TRBV19 TRBD1 once TGTGCCAGTACCGCCTTTACCGGGACAGGGCATGGCTACACCTTC CASTAFTGTGHGYTF
TRBJ2-2 TRBV5-1 TRBD1 . TGCGCCAGCAGAGGTGGAGGGACAGGGGATCGAGCCACCGGGGAGCTGTTTTTT CASRGGGTGDRATGELFF
TRBJ2-5 TRBV6-9 TRBD2 . TGTGCCAGCGTTCGATCGGGACTAGCGGGGGGACGATCGGGGGAGACCCAGTACTTC CASVRSGLAGGRSGETQYF
TRBJ2-7 TRBV6-6 . . TGTGCCAGCAGTTACCTTCTCGGGGACTTGTCCTACGAGCAGTACTTC CASSYLLGDLSYEQYF
TRBJ2-5 TRBV7-9 TRBD2 . TGTGCCAGCAGCTTAGGGGCTAGCGGGGGGGCAGGGGAGACCCAGTACTTC CASSLGASGGAGETQYF
TRBJ1-2 TRBV25-1 . . TGTGCCAGCAGTGAATCCTATATACAGGCGCCCAACTATGGCTACACCTTC CASSESYIQAPNYGYTF
TRBJ1-2 TRBV11-3 . . TGTGCCAGCAGCTTAGAGGCCAGGGGTCCCGCTTTAGCTAACTATGGCTACACCTTC CASSLEARGPALANYGYTF
TRBJ2-1 TRBV11-2 . . TGTGCCAGCAGCTTAGTTCCCGCCTACAATGAGCAGTTCTTC CASSLVPAYNEQFF
TRBJ2-1 TRBV30 . . TGTGCCTGTGCGGGAAACAATGAGCAGTTCTTC CACAGNNEQFF
TRBJ1-4 TRBV19 . once TGTGCCAGTAGTATAGACCCCCAACAACGGGGTGAAAAACTGTTTTTT CASSIDPQQRGEKLFF
TRBJ1-1 TRBV25-1 TRBD1 . TGTGCCAGCTCCGGCAGGGTTAGGGGGCGGAATTGGGTCACTGAAGCTTTCTTT CASSGRVRGRNWVTEAFF
TRBJ2-5 TRBV29-1 TRBD1 . TGCAGCGTTGGACAGGGGGGAGAGACCCAGTACTTC CSVGQGGETQYF
TRBJ1-2 TRBV4-2 . . TGTGCCAGCAGCCAAGCGACAGGTACTAACTATGGCTACACCTTC CASSQATGTNYGYTF
TRBJ1-6 TRBV12-1 . . TGTGCCAGCCCCTCCCAGGGGCATAATTCACCCCTCCACTTT CASPSQGHNSPLHF
TRBJ2-5 TRBV4-2 TRBD1 . TGTGCCAGCAGCCAAGCCGGACAGGGGGAGACCCAGTACTTC CASSQAGQGETQYF
TRBJ2-1 TRBV9 TRBD2 few TGTGCCAGCAGCGTCCGGGACTACTCCTACAATGAGCAGTTCTTC CASSVRDYSYNEQFF
TRBJ1-2 TRBV5-4 . . TGTGCCAGCAGCTTTAGACAGGATCCTAACTATGGCTACACCTTC CASSFRQDPNYGYTF
TRBJ1-2 TRBV7-9 TRBD1 . TGTGCCAGCAGCTTAGCGGGAACAGGGGGCCGCGATGGCTACACCTTC CASSLAGTGGRDGYTF
TRBJ2-7 TRBV7-2 . . TGTGCCAGCAGCCCGGTTAGGGATAGCGCCACGTACTTC CASSPVRDSATYF
TRBJ1-4 TRBV18 TRBD1 once TGTGCCAGCTCACCATGGGACAGGGACTGGGAGCAAAAACTGTTTTTT CASSPWDRDWEQKLFF
TRBJ2-7 TRBV7-6 TRBD2 . TGTGCCAGCAGCTTAGGGACTAGCGGGGCCCTCTCCTACGAGCAGTACTTC CASSLGTSGALSYEQYF
TRBJ1-5 TRBV16 TRBD1 . TGTGCCAGCAGCACCGCCGGGACAGGGGTTCAGCCCCAGCATTTT CASSTAGTGVQPQHF
TRBJ2-7 TRBV6-5 TRBD2 . TGTGCCAGCAGCACCGAGCGGGGGCCAGCCTACGAGCAGTACTTC CASSTERGPAYEQYF
TRBJ1-4 TRBV5-1 TRBD1 . TGCGCCAGCAGCTTGGGGGGACAGGGGGGAGAAAAACTGTTTTTT CASSLGGQGGEKLFF
TRBJ2-5 TRBV7-7 TRBD2 . TGTGCCAGCTCCCGAGGGGGTAGCGGGGGCCAAGAGACCCAGTACTTC CASSRGGSGGQETQYF